This entry concerns a single TCR beta chain. Its antigen remains unidentified. This entry comes from a study of long-term antiretroviral therapy in people with HIV. General study results and limits: Collection of the blood took place between about 2003 and 2017. The ART regimens in use then may have been less effective than current ones.

Trimming pared 6 bases from V and 5 bases from J, leaving 17 bases between. In germline, CDR1 is SGDLS, CDR2 YYNGEE. This CDR3 contains 14 residues. Going into DNA extraction, samples held about 0.85-11 million cryopreserved PBMC. They ran version v3.0 of the immunoSEQ assay at survey level. Samples were sequenced targeting roughly 35,000-50,000 T-cell genomes each. The protocol was immunoSEQ multiplex PCR, while the TCRdb copy is restricted to in-frame clones and leaves out a portion. The table records 15,000 to 20,000 clones, roughly 90% of them present only once. This chain joins TRBV9 and TRBJ2-5; possibly TRBD1 for D (6 bases). This clonotype was sampled from a man in his fifties or sixties with HIV. The specimen was unsorted PBMCs, collected 0.3 years after starting antiretroviral therapy. CDR3 nucleotide sequence: TGTGCCAGCACCGTCGGGCAGGGGAGTGAGACCCAGTACTTC. This translates into CASTVGQGSETQYF.